This note documents a single T cell receptor beta chain sequence. This entry is derived from a study of blood T cell repertoires in COVID-19. For the study at large: Sites in the United States, Italy and Spain provided acute and convalescent COVID-19 samples. T cells, B-cell-depleted T cells, or PBMCs supplied cDNA or gDNA.

Germline V gives CDR1 MGHRA, CDR2 YSYEKL. Between the trimmed V and J ends, which lost 7 bases and 5 bases, there was a span of 17 bases. The CDR3 extends over 15 amino acids. Original processing methods: How many nucleated cells were present was estimated from reference gene primer amplification. The repertoire was sequenced with immunoSEQ multiplex PCR; TCRdb's copy has only in-frame clones and lacks some. The V and J calls and clone size come from that table; D and trimming were worked out from the DNA. Of tens of thousands of clones in the sample, approximately 79% were seen once. The sequence was collected from a man between 65 and 85 years old with acute or convalescent COVID-19. V is TRBV4-1 and J is TRBJ2-2, with D possibly matching TRBD2 (7 bases). The specimen was peripheral blood. Here the CDR3 reads CASNPLGGATGELFF. As DNA, the CDR3 is TGCGCCAGCAACCCACTGGGGGGGGCGACCGGGGAGCTGTTTTTT.